The sample holds a few counts of the clone carrying this T cell receptor beta chain. The antigen remains unidentified. The data belong to a study of regulatory T cells in long-lasting Graves disease. Study results and caveats: TRBV28, TRBJ1-2 and TRBJ2-5 were segments that persistent disease favored.

Library construction for TCR beta used iRepertoire HTBI primers and Arm-PCR of CDR3 regions. TCRdb redid the calling of the multiplex PCR reads with MiXCR, one entry per CDR3 protein. The sample has some 430,000 distinct CDR3 sequences; around a fifth are singletons. Indicated time point: persistent/refractory GD, antithyroid drugs over 5 years with positive TRAb. PBMC RNA served as the TCR library source. Under American Thyroid Association guidelines, Graves' disease was diagnosed. V was cut by 6 bases and J by 7 bases, with 6 bases left in between. The CDR3 runs to 11 residues. CDR1 and CDR2 (germline): LNHDA, SQIVND (reference sequence).

This chain joins TRBV19 and TRBJ2-2, with TRBD2 as a possible D gene (5 bases). The source of this sequence is a female donor with Graves disease. The sequences come from peripheral blood mononuclear cells (PBMCs), collected when the disease was refractory, from a patient treated with antithyroid drugs. In DNA form, the CDR3 reads TGTGCCAGTAGACGGGGCGGGGAGCTGTTTTTT. It is translated as CASRRGGELFF.